These 9 T cell receptor beta chains originate from one sample sequenced in a study of OX40 agonist ivuxolimab in advanced cancers. The assay was immunoSEQ multiplex PCR, and TCRdb's table has in-frame clones only and misses some. The sample yields approximately 28,000 clones, roughly 83% seen once. Sequencing was performed on CD4+ or CD8+ T cells sorted from blood, taken in a trial of the OX40 agonist ivuxolimab. Every receptor here comes from an adult with an advanced solid tumor such as melanoma, head and neck, liver or kidney cancer.

V and J are TRBV4-1 and TRBJ2-2; possible D gene TRBD2, 6 bases. V was pared by 3 bases and J by 3 bases, with 11 bases between. CDR1 and CDR2 from the germline V gene are MGHRA and YSYEKL. The CDR3 runs to 15 residues. CDR3 DNA sequence: TGCGCCAGCAGCCAGGCCGGGACTTACACCGGGGAGCTGTTTTTT. Its translation is CASSQAGTYTGELFF.

V and J are TRBV6-5 and TRBJ1-3; 7 nucleotides align to TRBD1. The CDR3 extends over 16 amino acids. The germline CDR1 and CDR2 sequences are MNHEY and SVGAGI. Losses at the gene ends were 2 bases for V and 4 bases for J; bases not matched to a gene: 8. The CDR3 sequence is CASSYTRTGHGNTIYF. Here the CDR3 DNA reads TGTGCCAGCAGTTACACTAGGACAGGCCACGGAAACACCATATATTTT.

The rearrangement joins TRBV11-2 to TRBJ2-7; the match to TRBD2 covers 10 bases. V was clipped by 1 base and J by 3 bases; unmatched bases: 12. The germline V gene encodes CDR1 SGHAT and CDR2 FQNNGV. CDR3 length equals 18 residues. CDR3 DNA: TGTGCCAGCAGCTTAGGAGGTAGCGGGGGGTATATTTTCTACGAGCAGTACTTC. It yields the protein CASSLGGSGGYIFYEQYF.

This clone was seen only once. V and J are TRBV12-5 and TRBJ2-3, with D possibly TRBD2 on 6 matching bases. Germline CDR1 reads LGHNT; CDR2 reads FRNRAP. V lost 0 bases and J lost 3, with 10 bases in between. The CDR3 runs to 15 residues. The CDR3 nucleotides are TGTGCTAGTGGTTTGGTACGTGGGAGGACAGATACGCAGTATTTT. Translated, it gives CASGLVRGRTDTQYF.

The rearrangement links TRBV10-1 to TRBJ2-7; 10 positions agree with TRBD1. V lost 5 bases, J lost 3 bases, and 4 bases stayed unmatched. The germline CDR1 and CDR2 sequences are WNHNN and SYGVQD (reference sequence). This CDR3 spans 14 amino acids. As DNA, the CDR3 is TGCGCCAGCAGTCCGGGACAGGGGTTCTACGAGCAGTACTTC. Translated, it gives CASSPGQGFYEQYF.

This sequence joins TRBV12-5 and TRBJ2-5; D remains ambiguous. The V end was cut by 6 bases, the J end by 1 base, with 15 bases between. Germline values: CDR1 LGHNT, CDR2 FRNRAP. The CDR3 length is 15 residues. The CDR3 DNA reads as TGTGCTAGTGGAATCACTTTTCTTTCCCAAGAGACCCAGTACTTC. Translated, it gives CASGITFLSQETQYF.

The chain combines TRBV5-1 with TRBJ2-1; possibly TRBD2 for D (5 bases). Trimming shortened V by 0 bases and J by 5 bases, and 12 bases separated the two germline ends. The CDR3 has 15 residues. Germline V lookup: CDR1 SGHRS, CDR2 YFSETQ. The CDR3: CASSLELARDNEQFF. In nucleotides, the CDR3 is TGCGCCAGCAGCTTGGAGCTAGCTCGAGACAATGAGCAGTTCTTC.

The gene calls are TRBV28 and TRBJ2-1; TRBD2 agrees at 7 bases. The CDR3 extends over 14 amino acids. Germline assignment: CDR1 MDHEN and CDR2 SYDVKM. Losses at the gene ends were 6 bases for V and 0 bases for J; bases not matched to a gene: 2. The CDR3 spells CASRSGDSYNEQFF. The DNA for the CDR3 is TGTGCCAGCAGAAGCGGGGACTCCTACAATGAGCAGTTCTTC. Full variable domain (rest looked up from reference TRBV28 and TRBJ2-1): DVKVTQSSRYLVKRTGEKVFLECVQDMDHENMFWYRQDPGLGLRLIYFSYDVKMKEKGDIPEGYSVSREKKERFSLILESASTNQTSMYLCASRSGDSYNEQFFGPGTRLTVL.

V and J are TRBV30 and TRBJ1-2; possible D gene TRBD1, 6 bases. V shed 2 bases and J shed 7 bases, with 14 bases lying between them. CDR1 GTSNPN and CDR2 SVGIG come from the germline V gene (reference sequence). The CDR3 is 13 amino acids. The CDR3: CAWSYGGRGGYTF. The CDR3 coding sequence is TGTGCCTGGAGTTACGGGGGGCGAGGTGGCTACACCTTC.